The entry that follows covers one T cell receptor beta chain sequence. The target antigen is unknown. The CDR3 loop spans 16 amino acids. The V segment lost 4 bases and the J segment 10 bases; nucleotides outside the gene matches: 15. CDR1 and CDR2 from the germline V gene are SGHRS and YFSETQ. The sample is drawn from a study of vaccination effects on CD4 cells after COVID-19. With the ViraFEST assay, the study expanded antigen-specific CD4+ T cells using viral peptide pools, then sequenced them. Following a roughly 9-day culture, CD4+ T cells were purified. Either the BNT162b2 or mRNA-1273 vaccine was given to participants in two doses. This table comes from immunoSEQ multiplex PCR, and its TCRdb copy is limited to in-frame clones, with some not included. Seen here are 29,000 or so clones, roughly four fifths observed once, and the top ten hold 17%.

This specimen was CD4+ T cells from PBMCs cultured with HCoV-OC43 spike peptides, taken after COVID-19 vaccination. The sample's subset: HCoV-OC43 spike overlapping peptide pool stimulation. The chain employs TRBV5-1 and TRBJ2-1; 9 nucleotides agree with TRBD1. The TCR originated in a human donor who received a COVID-19 vaccine. CDR3 sequence (DNA): TGCGCCAGCAGCCCAAACCCAGAGGACAGGGGAGGGGAGCAGTTCTTC. It translates to CASSPNPEDRGGEQFF.